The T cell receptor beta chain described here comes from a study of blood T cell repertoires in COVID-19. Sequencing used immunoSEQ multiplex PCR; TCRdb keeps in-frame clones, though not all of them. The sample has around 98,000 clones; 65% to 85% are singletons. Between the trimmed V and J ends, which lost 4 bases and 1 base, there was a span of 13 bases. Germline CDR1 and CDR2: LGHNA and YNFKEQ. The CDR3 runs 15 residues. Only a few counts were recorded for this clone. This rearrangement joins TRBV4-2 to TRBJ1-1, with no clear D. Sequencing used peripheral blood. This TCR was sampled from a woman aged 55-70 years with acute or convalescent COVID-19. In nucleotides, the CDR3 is TGTGCCAGCAGCCCCCCTGGGAGCCCGAACACTGAAGCTTTCTTT. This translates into CASSPPGSPNTEAFF.